This T cell receptor beta chain originates from a study of a mutant IDH1 vaccine in newly diagnosed glioma. Study overall: Commencement of vaccination occurred 4-6 weeks following radiotherapy alone, or concurrently with temozolomide cycles. Of the patients given treatment, approximately 60% were male and about 38% were female, and a mean age of roughly 40 years was recorded. It was at week 35 that visit V12 occurred, and at week 47 that visit V13 did.

Indicated time point: week 47, end of study. A single vaccine dose contained 300 ug of mutant IDH1 20-mer peptide, and topical imiquimod was used with it. As regards this clone: Its antigen remains unknown. Compared with germline, one end of the junction differs, possibly owing to a read error.

Assay used: immunoSEQ multiplex PCR; TCRdb lists only in-frame clones, some missing. The repertoire holds over 45,000 clones, with approximately 71% as singletons. The V gene's germline CDR1 is KGHSH and CDR2 LQKENI. The CDR3 has 12 amino acids. This receptor was obtained from a man between 50 and 59 years old with glioma. The V call is TRBV18, the J call TRBJ2-3; the D is unclear. The source was PBMCs, collected from a glioma patient whose treatment included an IDH1 peptide vaccine. This chain's CDR3 is CASSPGDPTSNF. The CDR3 region has the DNA TGTGCCAGCTCACCAGGAGACCCCACCTCGAATTTT.